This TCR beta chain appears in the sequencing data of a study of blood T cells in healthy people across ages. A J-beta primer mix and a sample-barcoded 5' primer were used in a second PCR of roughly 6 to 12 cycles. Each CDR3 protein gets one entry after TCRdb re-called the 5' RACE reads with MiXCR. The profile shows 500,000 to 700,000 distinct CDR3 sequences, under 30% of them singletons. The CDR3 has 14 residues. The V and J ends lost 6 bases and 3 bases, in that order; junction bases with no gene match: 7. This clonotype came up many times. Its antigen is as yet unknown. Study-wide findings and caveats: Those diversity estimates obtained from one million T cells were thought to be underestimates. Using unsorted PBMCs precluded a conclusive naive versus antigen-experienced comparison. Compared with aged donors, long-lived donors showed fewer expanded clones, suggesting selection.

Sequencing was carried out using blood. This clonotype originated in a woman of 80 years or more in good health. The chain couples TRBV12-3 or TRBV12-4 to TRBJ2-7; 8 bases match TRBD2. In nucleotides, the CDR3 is TGTGCCAGCAGCCCCCGGGGGGGTAGCTACGAGCAGTACTTC. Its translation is CASSPRGGSYEQYF.